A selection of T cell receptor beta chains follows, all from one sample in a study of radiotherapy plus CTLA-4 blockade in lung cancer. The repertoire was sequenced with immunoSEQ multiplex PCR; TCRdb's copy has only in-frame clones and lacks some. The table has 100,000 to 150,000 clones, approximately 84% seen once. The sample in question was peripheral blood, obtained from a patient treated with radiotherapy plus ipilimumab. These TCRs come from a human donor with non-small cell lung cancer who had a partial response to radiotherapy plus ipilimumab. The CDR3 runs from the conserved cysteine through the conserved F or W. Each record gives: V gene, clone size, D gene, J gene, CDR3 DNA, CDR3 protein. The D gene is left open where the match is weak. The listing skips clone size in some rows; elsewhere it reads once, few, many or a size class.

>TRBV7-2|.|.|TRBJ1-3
TGTGCCAGCAGCTGGGTCGGGGGAGGTGGAAACACCATATATTTT
CASSWVGGGGNTIYF
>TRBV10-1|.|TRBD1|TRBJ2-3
TGCGCCAGCAGTGAGTGTCATCCCCATCACCCGGGACAGGGGTCTAAGGGGACAGATACGCAGTATTTT
CASSECHPHHPGQGSKGTDTQYF
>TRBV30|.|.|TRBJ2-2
TGTGCCTGGAGTGTACGGGGGAGTGACGGGGAGCTGTTTTTT
CAWSVRGSDGELFF
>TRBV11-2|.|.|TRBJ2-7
TGTGCCAGCAGTGATCACCGGGACACCCCCTACGAGCAGTACTTC
CASSDHRDTPYEQYF
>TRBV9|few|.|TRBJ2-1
TGTGCCAGCAGCGTGCTAGGAAGCTCCTACAATGAGCAGTTCTTC
CASSVLGSSYNEQFF
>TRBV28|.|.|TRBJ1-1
TGTGCCAGCAGTCAAAACTACGGGGTAGTGAACACTGAAGCTTTCTTT
CASSQNYGVVNTEAFF
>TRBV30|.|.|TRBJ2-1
TGTGCCTGGAGACTGGACTCAAACTCCTACAATGAGCAGTTCTTC
CAWRLDSNSYNEQFF
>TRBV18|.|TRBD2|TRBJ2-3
TGTGCCAGCTCACCAATGGGGCTAGCGGGAGGATTCACAGATACGCAGTATTTT
CASSPMGLAGGFTDTQYF
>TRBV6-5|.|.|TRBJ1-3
TGTGCCAGCATCGGGTTAGACTCTGGAAACACCATATATTTT
CASIGLDSGNTIYF
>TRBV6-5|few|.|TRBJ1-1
TGTGCCAGCAGTTACTCGGCAGGGTACGCTTTCTTT
CASSYSAGYAFF
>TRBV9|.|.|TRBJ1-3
TGTGCCAGCAGCCCCACGGGACACGGCGACACCATATATTTT
CASSPTGHGDTIYF
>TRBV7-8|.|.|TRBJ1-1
TGTGCCAGCAGCCAGGTGTCAGGGGATGCTTTCTTT
CASSQVSGDAFF
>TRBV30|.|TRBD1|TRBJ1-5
TGTGCCTGGAGTGTACAGGGGGACCAGCCCCAGCATTTT
CAWSVQGDQPQHF
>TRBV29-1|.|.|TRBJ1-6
TGCAGCGTTGGTGACAGAACTAATTCACCCCTCCACTTT
CSVGDRTNSPLHF
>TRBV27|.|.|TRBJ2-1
TGTGCCAGCATCCAAGGGAGCTCCAATGAGCAGTTCTTC
CASIQGSSNEQFF
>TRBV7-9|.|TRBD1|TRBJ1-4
TGTGCCAGCAGCGGGGACAGTCCTAATGAAAAACTGTTTTTT
CASSGDSPNEKLFF
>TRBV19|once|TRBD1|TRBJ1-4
TGTGCCAGTACCCCCCGGAGGGGGACAGGGAGGGGAGCTAATGAAAAACTGTTTTTT
CASTPRRGTGRGANEKLFF
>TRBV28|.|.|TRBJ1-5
TGTGCCAGCAGCTCACGACTTATCGGGTACAATCAGCCCCAGCATTTT
CASSSRLIGYNQPQHF
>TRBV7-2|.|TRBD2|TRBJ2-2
TGTGCCAGCAGCCCCCGCGGGGGGCAAATCGGGGAGCTGTTTTTT
CASSPRGGQIGELFF
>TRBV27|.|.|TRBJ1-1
TGTGCCAGCAGTTTATATCCGAATGAGAGGACTGAAGCTTTCTTT
CASSLYPNERTEAFF
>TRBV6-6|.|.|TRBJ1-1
TGTGCCAGCAGTGACAGGTCGAACACTGAAGCTTTCTTT
CASSDRSNTEAFF
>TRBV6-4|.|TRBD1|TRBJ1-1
TGTGCCAGCAGTCGACAGGGGAACACTGAAGCTTTCTTT
CASSRQGNTEAFF
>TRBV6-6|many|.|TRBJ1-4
TGTGCCAGCAAACCGGGACTGGGTGAGGGGAAACTGTTTTTT
CASKPGLGEGKLFF
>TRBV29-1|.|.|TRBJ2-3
TGCAGCGTTGAAAGGCTAGCTCCGCAGTATTTT
CSVERLAPQYF
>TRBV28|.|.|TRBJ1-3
TGTGCCAGCAGTTCACCTACAGGGATGGGAAACACCATATATTTT
CASSSPTGMGNTIYF
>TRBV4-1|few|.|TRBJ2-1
TGCGCCAGCAGCCAAGAAGACACCACGGGAAATGAGCAGTTCTTC
CASSQEDTTGNEQFF
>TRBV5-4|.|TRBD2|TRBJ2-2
TGTGCCAGCAGCGAAGGACTAGCTGAGTGGACCGGGGAGCTGTTTTTT
CASSEGLAEWTGELFF
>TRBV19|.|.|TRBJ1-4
TGTGCCAGTAGTATAAGAAGATACGGGGAAAAACTGTTTTTT
CASSIRRYGEKLFF
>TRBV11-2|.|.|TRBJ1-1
TGTGCCAGCAGCTTAGTCTTGGGGGGCACTGAAGCTTTCTTT
CASSLVLGGTEAFF
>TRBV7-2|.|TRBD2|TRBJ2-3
TGTGCCAGCAGCTTAGGTGGACTAGCGGGAGGTGATACGCAGTATTTT
CASSLGGLAGGDTQYF
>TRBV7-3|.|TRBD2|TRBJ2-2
TGTGCCAGCAGCTTAAACCCTAGCGGGAGTCGCACCGGGGAGCTGTTTTTT
CASSLNPSGSRTGELFF
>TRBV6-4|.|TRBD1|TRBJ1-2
TGTGCCAGCAGGCGACCGGGACAGGGGCAGTTGGACTATGGCTACACCTTC
CASRRPGQGQLDYGYTF
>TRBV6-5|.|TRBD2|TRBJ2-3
TGTGCCAGCAGTTCGACCAGCGGGACCGCAAAAGATACGCAGTATTTT
CASSSTSGTAKDTQYF
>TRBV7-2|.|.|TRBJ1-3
TGTGCCAGCAGCTTACAGTGGGGCCCCGGAAACACCATATATTTT
CASSLQWGPGNTIYF
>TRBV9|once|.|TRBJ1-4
TGTGCCAGCAGCATCCAGGCTTATAATGAAAAACTGTTTTTT
CASSIQAYNEKLFF
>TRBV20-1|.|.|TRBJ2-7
TGCAGTGTAGGGGGAGAGTACGAGCAGTACTTC
CSVGGEYEQYF
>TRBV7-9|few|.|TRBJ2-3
TGTGCCAGCAGCTTCCGTGTGGAGGCAGATACGCAGTATTTT
CASSFRVEADTQYF
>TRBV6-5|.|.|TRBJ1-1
TGTGCCAGCAGTAGCCTTATGGGGAGAAACACTGAAGCTTTCTTT
CASSSLMGRNTEAFF
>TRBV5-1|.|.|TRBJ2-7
TGCGCCAGCAGCTTGAATCAGGGTGCCTACGAGCAGTACTTC
CASSLNQGAYEQYF
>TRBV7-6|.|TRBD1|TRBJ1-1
TGTGCCAGCAGACGGACAGGGGAAACGGGAACTGAAGCTTTCTTT
CASRRTGETGTEAFF
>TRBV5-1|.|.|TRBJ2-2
TGCGCCAGCAGCCCCCGGGACATCTCGAACACCGGGGAGCTGTTTTTT
CASSPRDISNTGELFF
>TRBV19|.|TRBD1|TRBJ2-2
TGTGCCAGTAGCCGGGACAGGCAATGGGCCGGGGAGCTGTTTTTT
CASSRDRQWAGELFF
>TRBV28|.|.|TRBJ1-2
TGTGCCAGCAGTTTAAGAACAGGGGGCTACACCTTC
CASSLRTGGYTF
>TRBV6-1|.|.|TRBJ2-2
TGTGCCAGCAGTTTCGGCAGGATAAACACCGGGGAGCTGTTTTTT
CASSFGRINTGELFF
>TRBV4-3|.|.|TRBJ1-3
TGCGCCAGCAGCCCAGACGCCGACAGCTCTGGAAACACCATATATTTT
CASSPDADSSGNTIYF
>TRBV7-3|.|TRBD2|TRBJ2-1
TGTGCCAGCAGCACGTCTAGCGGGAGGGGTAATGAGCAGTTCTTC
CASSTSSGRGNEQFF
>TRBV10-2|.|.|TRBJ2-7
TGCGCCAGCAGTGAATTTGAGAGGGGAGGCTACGAGCAGTACTTC
CASSEFERGGYEQYF
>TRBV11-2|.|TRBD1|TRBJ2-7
TGTGCCAGCAGCACCCACCAGGGGGCTTACGAGCAGTACTTC
CASSTHQGAYEQYF
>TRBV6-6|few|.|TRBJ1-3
TGTGCCAGCAGCCTATCCGGAAACACCATATATTTT
CASSLSGNTIYF
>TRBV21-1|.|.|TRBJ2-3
TGTGCCAGCAGCAAAGCGCATGGTCTAGCGGGAAGCACAGATACGCAGTATTTT
CASSKAHGLAGSTDTQYF
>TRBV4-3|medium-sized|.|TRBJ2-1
TGCGCCAGCAGCCAAGATGAGGCCAGTTACAATGAGCAGTTCTTC
CASSQDEASYNEQFF
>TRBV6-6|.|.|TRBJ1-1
TGTGCCAGCAGCCATACCCCGACGGGGGAGGACACTGAAGCTTTCTTT
CASSHTPTGEDTEAFF